This T cell receptor beta chain was documented in a study of cytomegalovirus exposure and HLA in healthy donors. Study overall: An earlier analysis found around 120 million unique TCR beta sequences from around 180 million T cells. The study's findings and limits: There were a few CMV-associated chains whose specificity for CMV antigens was confirmed in vitro.

With regard to this clone: Its antigen is as yet unknown.

60 Vbeta and 13 Jbeta primers were used in PCR. Clones were sequenced by immunoSEQ multiplex PCR, and TCRdb holds only the in-frame ones, with some missing. This sample has about 120,000 clones, with over 60% found just once. The CDR3 loop spans 20 amino acids. CDR1 is MDHEN and CDR2 is SYDVKM in the germline V gene. Trimming removed 6 bases from V and 4 bases from J; junction bases left unmatched: 22. This chain links TRBV28 with TRBJ2-7; TRBD2 matches 12 bases. The sample was PBMCs. This receptor was identified in a man between 18 and 29 years old in good health and CMV-seropositive. CDR3 nucleotides: TGTGCCAGCAGCTGGTCGGTGGGACCGAGGACTAGCGGGATCCCATACGAGCAGTACTTC. Protein sequence: CASSWSVGPRTSGIPYEQYF.